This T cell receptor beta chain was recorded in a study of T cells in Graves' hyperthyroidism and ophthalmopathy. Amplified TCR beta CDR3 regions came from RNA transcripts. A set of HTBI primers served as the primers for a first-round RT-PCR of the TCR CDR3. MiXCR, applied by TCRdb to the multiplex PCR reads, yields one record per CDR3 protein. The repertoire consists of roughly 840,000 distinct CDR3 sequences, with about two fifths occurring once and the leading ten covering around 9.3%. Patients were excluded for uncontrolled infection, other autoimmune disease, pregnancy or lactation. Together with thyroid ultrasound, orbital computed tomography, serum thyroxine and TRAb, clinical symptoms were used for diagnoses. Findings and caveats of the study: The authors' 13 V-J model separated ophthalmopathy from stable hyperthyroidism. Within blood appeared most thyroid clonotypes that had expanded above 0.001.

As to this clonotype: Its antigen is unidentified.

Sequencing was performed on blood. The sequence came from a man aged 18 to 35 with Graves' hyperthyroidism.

DNA for the CDR3: TGTGCCAGCAGCCCTCCGGACTCAAGAGGGGAAGCTTTCTTT. Amino acids: CASSPPDSRGEAFF. This rearrangement joins TRBV9 to TRBJ1-1; no definite D call. CDR1 is SGDLS, CDR2 YYNGEE, per germline. With 4 bases removed from V and 8 bases from J, the gap between germline ends came to 18 bases. This CDR3 contains 14 residues.